Below, 18 T cell receptor beta chains from the same sample are listed, as sequenced in a study of CD8+ T cells in alopecia areata. Following extraction, RNA underwent reverse transcription to cDNA, which served as the sequencing template. This table comes from immunoSEQ multiplex PCR, and its TCRdb copy is limited to in-frame clones, with some not included. The sample has fewer than 80,000 clones; roughly 57% are singletons. The sequencing used CD8+ T cells sorted from blood, collected at week 0. These receptors all come from a human donor with alopecia areata.

The V and J genes are TRBV7-9 and TRBJ2-5, with D possibly matching TRBD1 (5 bases). The CDR3 extends over 14 amino acids. The V gene lost 7 bases and the J gene lost 3 bases, with 15 bases spanning the gap. In germline, CDR1 is SEHNR, CDR2 FQNEAQ (reference sequence). The CDR3 bases are TGTGCCAGCACGACCCCAGACAGAAAAGAGACCCAGTACTTC. It yields the protein CASTTPDRKETQYF.

The sample holds a few counts of this clone. This rearrangement joins TRBV5-1 to TRBJ2-5, with 11 bases matching TRBD2. V dropped 0 bases and J dropped 4; count of bases not matched to a gene: 8. Germline CDR1 reads SGHRS; CDR2 reads YFSETQ. CDR3 size: 17 residues. The CDR3 protein is CASSLDVLAGGLETQYF. The CDR3 nucleotides read TGCGCCAGCAGCTTGGACGTCCTAGCGGGAGGTTTAGAGACCCAGTACTTC.

This clone appeared a few times. The rearrangement links TRBV29-1 to TRBJ2-3; 7 nucleotides match TRBD2. The CDR3 contains 13 residues. Germline V gene lookup returns CDR1 SQVTM and CDR2 ANQGSEA. Trimming at V came to 3 bases and at J to 4 bases, leaving 4 bases not matched to a gene. The CDR3 nucleotides read TGCAGCGTTGATAGCGGGCCCGCAGATACGCAGTATTTT. Amino acids: CSVDSGPADTQYF.

There are a few counts of this clone. CDR3 sequence reads: CASSELYTGELFF. Written as DNA, the CDR3 is TGTGCCAGCAGTGAACTGTACACCGGGGAGCTGTTTTTT. The chain joins TRBV25-1 to TRBJ2-2; D unclear. V was shortened by 2 bases and J by 3 bases, with 4 bases between the two germline ends. The CDR3 covers 13 residues. CDR1 is MGHDK and CDR2 is SYGVNS in the germline V gene.

This clone was counted a few times. The chain carries TRBV9 and TRBJ1-5, with D unresolved. Looked up from germline, CDR1 is SGDLS and CDR2 is YYNGEE. The CDR3 contains 15 residues. Trimming removed 4 bases at V and 0 bases at J, with 11 bases between. DNA for the CDR3: TGTGCCAGCAGCCCGGCGGGTTATAGCAATCAGCCCCAGCATTTT. Protein product: CASSPAGYSNQPQHF.

CDR3: CSGRGGQFGTDTQYF. CDR3 DNA: TGCAGCGGACGTGGGGGACAGTTTGGCACAGATACGCAGTATTTT. The chain combines TRBV29-1 with TRBJ2-3, with 7 bases fitting TRBD1. V was clipped by 7 bases and J by 1 base; unmatched bases: 11. The CDR3 runs to 15 residues. The germline gives CDR1 SQVTM, CDR2 ANQGSEA.

The DNA for the CDR3 is TGCAGCGTTGAACTCCCAGGTGGAACCTACGAGCAGTACTTC. Its protein is CSVELPGGTYEQYF. The chain joins TRBV29-1 to TRBJ2-7; D not certain. Trimming stripped 2 bases from V and 2 bases from J, with 13 bases between. From germline, CDR1 is SQVTM and CDR2 ANQGSEA. This CDR3 is built from 14 residues.

The chain has TRBV29-1 and TRBJ2-1; 7 bases are a match to TRBD1. Germline V gives CDR1 SQVTM, CDR2 ANQGSEA. Losses at the gene ends were 7 bases for V and 0 bases for J; bases not matched to a gene: 6. This CDR3 region has 14 residues. The CDR3 bases are TGCAGCGCGTCCGGGACAGACTCCTACAATGAGCAGTTCTTC. Translating it yields CSASGTDSYNEQFF.

This clone occurred a few times. This sequence joins TRBV9 and TRBJ2-1; tentative D call: TRBD2 (7 bases). The germline V gene has CDR1 SGDLS and CDR2 YYNGEE. The V gene lost 4 bases and the J gene lost 8 bases, with 16 bases spanning the gap. The CDR3 has 14 residues. Written as DNA, the CDR3 is TGTGCCAGCAGCCCAGAGGGGGGGACCGATGAGCAGTTCTTC. It specifies CASSPEGGTDEQFF.

The chain is built from TRBV5-5 and TRBJ2-7; TRBD2 aligns across 8 bases. CDR3 length equals 13 residues. Germline V gene data show CDR1 as SGHKS and CDR2 as YYEKEE (reference sequence). With 6 bases clipped from V and 5 bases from J, the junction kept 7 bases outside the gene matches. The CDR3 spells CASTKSGSHEQYF. The CDR3 DNA follows: TGTGCCAGCACCAAGAGCGGGAGCCACGAGCAGTACTTC.

V and J are TRBV9 and TRBJ2-1; D remains ambiguous. The CDR3 is 13 residues long. Germline V CDR1 and CDR2: SGDLS, YYNGEE. V gave up 0 bases and J gave up 6 bases, with 7 bases separating them. The DNA for the CDR3 is TGTGCCAGCAGCGTAGACACCCCCAATGAGCAGTTCTTC. The encoded protein is CASSVDTPNEQFF.

On this clone itself: At one end, the junction sequence differs from germline, possibly due to a read error. This chain joins TRBV7-6 and TRBJ2-7, with 9 bases aligning to TRBD2. Looked up from germline, CDR1 is SGHVS and CDR2 is FNYEAQ. The CDR3 is 13 amino acids. CDR3 nucleotides: TGTGCCAGCAGCCTAGCGGGGTCCTACGAGCAGTACTTC. Encoded protein: CASSLAGSYEQYF.

V usage is TRBV27 and J usage is TRBJ2-4, with TRBD1 identical over 10 bases. V lost 4 bases and J lost 0; bases outside the gene matches: 6. The germline gives CDR1 MNHEY, CDR2 SMNVEV (reference sequence). The CDR3 is 17 amino acids. The CDR3 is CASSSSGTGVAKNIQYF. The CDR3 DNA reads TGTGCCAGCAGTTCCTCCGGGACAGGGGTAGCCAAAAACATTCAGTACTTC.

The gene calls are TRBV5-1 and TRBJ1-1; weak D call: TRBD1 (6 bases). V was pared by 0 bases and J by 5 bases, with 11 bases between. CDR1 and CDR2 (germline): SGHRS, YFSETQ. The CDR3 has 14 residues. The CDR3 spells CASSLAQGLTEAFF. CDR3 sequence (DNA): TGCGCCAGCAGCTTGGCTCAGGGGCTAACTGAAGCTTTCTTT.

The genes are TRBV27 and TRBJ2-7, with TRBD1 identical over 10 bases. V lost 4 bases and J lost 2; bases outside the gene matches: 2. Germline V gene lookup returns CDR1 MNHEY and CDR2 SMNVEV (reference sequence). The CDR3 sequence is 14 residues long. In nucleotides, the CDR3 is TGTGCCAGCAGTTATGGGACAGGGGCCTACGAGCAGTACTTC. This encodes CASSYGTGAYEQYF.

The gene calls are TRBV9 and TRBJ1-2; no firm D call. The CDR3 length is 14 residues. V was cut by 0 bases and J by 4 bases, with 10 bases left in between. From germline, CDR1 is SGDLS and CDR2 YYNGEE. The CDR3 loop is CASSVGTVFYGYTF. In DNA form, the CDR3 reads TGTGCCAGCAGCGTAGGGACGGTGTTCTATGGCTACACCTTC.

The CDR3 DNA sequence: TGCGCCAGCAGCCAAGATGGGTTAGCGAGATACAATGAGCAGTTCTTC. This sequence encodes CASSQDGLARYNEQFF. V is TRBV4-3 and J is TRBJ2-1; D possibly corresponds to TRBD2 (5 bases). CDR1 LGHNA and CDR2 YSLEER come from the germline V gene. Deletions cut 0 bases from V and 4 bases from J, with 13 bases between. There are 16 residues in the CDR3.

The rearrangement joins TRBV29-1 to TRBJ1-1; D unclear. Trimming removed 4 bases at V and 0 bases at J, with 3 bases between. The CDR3 covers 11 residues. The germline CDR1 and CDR2 sequences are SQVTM and ANQGSEA. CDR3 coding DNA: TGCAGCGTTGGACTGAACACTGAAGCTTTCTTT. This translates into CSVGLNTEAFF.